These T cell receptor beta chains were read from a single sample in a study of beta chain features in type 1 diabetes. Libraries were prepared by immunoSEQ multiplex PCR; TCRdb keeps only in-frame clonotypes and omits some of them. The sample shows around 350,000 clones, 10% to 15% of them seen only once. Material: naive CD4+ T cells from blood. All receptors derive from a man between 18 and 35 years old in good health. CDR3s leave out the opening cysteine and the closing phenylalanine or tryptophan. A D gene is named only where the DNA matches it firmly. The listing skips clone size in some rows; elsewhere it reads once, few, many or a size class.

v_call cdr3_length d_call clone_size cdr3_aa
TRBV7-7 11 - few ASSLRRDTEAF
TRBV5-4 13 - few ASSQDRLVSYEQY
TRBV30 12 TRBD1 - AWNPGQSIYEQY
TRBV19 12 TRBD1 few ASSMTGIQETQY
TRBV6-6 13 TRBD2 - ASSATGTRAYEQY
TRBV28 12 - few ASSLSVRSYEQY
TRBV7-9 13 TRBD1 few ASSPRRGGAETQY
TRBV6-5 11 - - ASRQGGNQPQH
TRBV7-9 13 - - ASSLVRQVQQPQH
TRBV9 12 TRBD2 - ASGRLAGEYEQY
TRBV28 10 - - ASSLFAGPQH
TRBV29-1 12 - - SVEELRDYEKLF
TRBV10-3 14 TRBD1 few AISESGTGGEHEQY
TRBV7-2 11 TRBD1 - ASSLTGADTQY
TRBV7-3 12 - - ASSLAGRYNEQF
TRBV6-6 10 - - ASSYVGDEQY
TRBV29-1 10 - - SVGGGATEAF
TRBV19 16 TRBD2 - ASSIRLAGDIGTGELF
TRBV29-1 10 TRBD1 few SVTTGASEQY
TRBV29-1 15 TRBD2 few SVDKLAGRGGGNEQF
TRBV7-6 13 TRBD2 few ASSRTSGASYEQY
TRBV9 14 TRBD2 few ASSGGGILETYEQY
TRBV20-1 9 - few SAARHLEAF
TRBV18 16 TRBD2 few ASSPTSGTSGSPNEQY